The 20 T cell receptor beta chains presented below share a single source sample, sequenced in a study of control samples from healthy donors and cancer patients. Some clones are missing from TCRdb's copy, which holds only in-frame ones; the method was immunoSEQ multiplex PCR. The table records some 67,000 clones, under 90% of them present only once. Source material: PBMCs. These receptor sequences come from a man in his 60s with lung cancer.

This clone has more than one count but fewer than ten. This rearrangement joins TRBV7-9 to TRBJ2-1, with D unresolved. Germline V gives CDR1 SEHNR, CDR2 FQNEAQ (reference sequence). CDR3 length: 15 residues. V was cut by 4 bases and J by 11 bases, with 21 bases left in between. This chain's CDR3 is CASSYLESSRSKQFF. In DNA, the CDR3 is TGTGCCAGCAGCTACCTAGAAAGCAGTCGAAGCAAGCAGTTCTTC.

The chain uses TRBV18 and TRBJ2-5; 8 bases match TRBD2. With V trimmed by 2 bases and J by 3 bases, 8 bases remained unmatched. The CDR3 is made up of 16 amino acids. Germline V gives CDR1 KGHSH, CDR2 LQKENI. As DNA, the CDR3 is TGTGCCAGCTCACCATCGCCGGGACTAGAGAAAGAGACCCAGTACTTC. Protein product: CASSPSPGLEKETQYF.

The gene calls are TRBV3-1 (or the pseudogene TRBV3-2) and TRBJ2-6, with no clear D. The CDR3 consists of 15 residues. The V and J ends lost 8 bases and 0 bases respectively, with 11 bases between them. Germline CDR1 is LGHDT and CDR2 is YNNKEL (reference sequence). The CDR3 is CASAYLYSGANVLTF. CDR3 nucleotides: TGTGCCAGCGCCTATCTTTACTCTGGGGCCAACGTCCTGACTTTC.

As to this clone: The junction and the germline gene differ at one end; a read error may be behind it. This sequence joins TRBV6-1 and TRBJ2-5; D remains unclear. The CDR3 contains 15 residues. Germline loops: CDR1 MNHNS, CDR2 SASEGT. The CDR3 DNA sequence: TGTGCCAGCAGTGAATTTTGGGCGGTCCAAGACACCCAGTACTTC. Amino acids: CASSEFWAVQDTQYF.

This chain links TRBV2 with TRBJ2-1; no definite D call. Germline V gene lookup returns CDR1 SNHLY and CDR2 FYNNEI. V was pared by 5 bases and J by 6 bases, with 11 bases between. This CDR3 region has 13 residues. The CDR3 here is CASSSRALNEQFF. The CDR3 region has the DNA TGTGCCAGCAGTAGCCGGGCCCTCAATGAGCAGTTCTTC. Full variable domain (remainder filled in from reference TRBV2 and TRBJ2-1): EPEVTQTPSHQVTQMGQEVILRCVPISNHLYFYWYRQILGQKVEFLVSFYNNEISEKSEIFDDQFSVERPDGSNFTLKIRSTKLEDSAMYFCASSSRALNEQFFGPGTRLTVL.

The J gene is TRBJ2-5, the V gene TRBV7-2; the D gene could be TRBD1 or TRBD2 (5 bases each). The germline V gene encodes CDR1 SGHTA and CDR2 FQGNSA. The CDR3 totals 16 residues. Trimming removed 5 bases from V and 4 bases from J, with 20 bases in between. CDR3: CASSRPGMGLGETQYF. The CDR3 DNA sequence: TGTGCCAGCAGCCGCCCGGGGATGGGGCTGGGAGAGACCCAGTACTTC.

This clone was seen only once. The CDR3 reads CASSQDDGTVGGTEAFF. The CDR3 DNA reads as TGCGCCAGCAGCCAAGATGATGGGACGGTCGGGGGCACTGAAGCTTTCTTT. This chain uses TRBV4-1 with TRBJ1-1, with a possible D match to TRBD1 (5 bases). This CDR3 is 17 amino acids long. The V end was cut by 0 bases, the J end by 4 bases, with 18 bases between. Germline lookup yields CDR1 MGHRA and CDR2 YSYEKL.

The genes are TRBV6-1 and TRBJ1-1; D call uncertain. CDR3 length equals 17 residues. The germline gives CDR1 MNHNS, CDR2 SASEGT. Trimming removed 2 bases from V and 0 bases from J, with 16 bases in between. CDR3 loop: CASSEKAEGRLNTEAFF. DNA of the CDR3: TGTGCCAGCAGTGAAAAAGCCGAAGGGCGGTTGAACACTGAAGCTTTCTTT.

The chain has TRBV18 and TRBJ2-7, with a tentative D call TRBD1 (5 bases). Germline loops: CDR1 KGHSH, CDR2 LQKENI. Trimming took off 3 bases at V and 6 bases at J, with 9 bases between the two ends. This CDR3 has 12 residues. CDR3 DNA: TGTGCCAGCTCACCCACAGGTCCCGAGCAGTACTTC. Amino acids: CASSPTGPEQYF.

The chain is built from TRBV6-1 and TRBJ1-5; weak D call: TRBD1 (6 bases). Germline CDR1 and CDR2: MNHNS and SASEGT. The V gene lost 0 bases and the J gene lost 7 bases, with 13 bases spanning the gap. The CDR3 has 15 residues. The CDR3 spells CASSEATGGWQPQHF. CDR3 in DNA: TGTGCCAGCAGTGAAGCCACCGGGGGCTGGCAGCCCCAGCATTTT.

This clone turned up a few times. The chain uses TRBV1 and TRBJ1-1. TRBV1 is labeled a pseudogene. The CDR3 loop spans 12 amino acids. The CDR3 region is CTSKGEDTEAFF. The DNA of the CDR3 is TGCACCAGCAAGGGAGAGGACACTGAAGCTTTCTTT.

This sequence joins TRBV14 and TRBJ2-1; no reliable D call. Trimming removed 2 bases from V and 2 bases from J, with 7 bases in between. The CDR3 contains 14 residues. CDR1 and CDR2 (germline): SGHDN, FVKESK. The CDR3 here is CASSQFFAYNEQFF. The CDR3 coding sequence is TGTGCCAGCAGCCAATTTTTCGCCTACAATGAGCAGTTCTTC.

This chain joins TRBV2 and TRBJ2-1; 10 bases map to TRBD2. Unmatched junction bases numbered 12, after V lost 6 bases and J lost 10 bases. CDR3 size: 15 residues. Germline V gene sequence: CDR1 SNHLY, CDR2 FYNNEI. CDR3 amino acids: CASSGLLAGGREQFF. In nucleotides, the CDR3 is TGTGCCAGCAGCGGACTTTTAGCGGGGGGTAGGGAGCAGTTCTTC.

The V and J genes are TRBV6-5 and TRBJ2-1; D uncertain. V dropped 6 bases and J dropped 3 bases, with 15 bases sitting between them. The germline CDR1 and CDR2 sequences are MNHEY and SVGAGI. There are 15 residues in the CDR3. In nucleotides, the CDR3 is TGTGCCAGCAGAACGACGGGTAGTAACTACAATGAGCAGTTCTTC. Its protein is CASRTTGSNYNEQFF.

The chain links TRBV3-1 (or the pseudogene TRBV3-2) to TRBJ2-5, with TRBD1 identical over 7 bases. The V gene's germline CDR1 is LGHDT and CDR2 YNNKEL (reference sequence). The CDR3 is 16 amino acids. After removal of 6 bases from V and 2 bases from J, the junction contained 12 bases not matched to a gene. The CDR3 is CASSLRGRVEQETQYF. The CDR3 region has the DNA TGTGCCAGCAGTTTGAGGGGGCGCGTCGAACAAGAGACCCAGTACTTC.

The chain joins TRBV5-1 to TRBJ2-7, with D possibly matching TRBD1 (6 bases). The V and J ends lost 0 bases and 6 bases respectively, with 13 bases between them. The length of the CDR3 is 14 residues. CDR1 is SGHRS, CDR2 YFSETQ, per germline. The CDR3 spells CASSLDPGVPEQYV. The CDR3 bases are TGCGCCAGCAGCTTGGATCCAGGGGTCCCCGAGCAGTACGTC.

The CDR3 spells CASSPGGAYSNQPQHF. DNA of the CDR3: TGTGCCAGCTCACCCGGGGGGGCCTATAGCAATCAGCCCCAGCATTTT. The chain uses TRBV18 and TRBJ1-5; maybe TRBD1 (6 bases). There are 16 residues in the CDR3. V dropped 3 bases and J dropped 0 bases, with 12 bases sitting between them. CDR1 and CDR2 (germline): KGHSH, LQKENI.

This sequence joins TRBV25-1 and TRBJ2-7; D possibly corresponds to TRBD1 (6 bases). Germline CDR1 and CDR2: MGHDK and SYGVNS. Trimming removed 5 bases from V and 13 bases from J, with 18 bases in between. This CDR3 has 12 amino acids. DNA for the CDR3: TGTGCCAGCAGTCCGGCCGGGACAAAATTTTACGTC. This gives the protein CASSPAGTKFYV.

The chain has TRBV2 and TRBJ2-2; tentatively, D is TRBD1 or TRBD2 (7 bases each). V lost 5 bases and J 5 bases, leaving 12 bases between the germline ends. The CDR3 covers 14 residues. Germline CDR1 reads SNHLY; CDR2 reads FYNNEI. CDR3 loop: CASSWEGATGELFF. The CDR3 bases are TGTGCCAGCAGTTGGGAGGGGGCGACCGGGGAGCTGTTTTTT.

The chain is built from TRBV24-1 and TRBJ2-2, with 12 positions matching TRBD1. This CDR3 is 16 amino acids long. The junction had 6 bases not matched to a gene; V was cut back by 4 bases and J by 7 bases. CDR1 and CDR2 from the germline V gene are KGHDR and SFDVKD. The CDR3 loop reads CATSDPGTGGGGELFF. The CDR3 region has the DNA TGTGCCACCAGTGACCCCGGGACAGGGGGCGGCGGGGAGCTGTTTTTT.